This T cell receptor beta chain is from a study of blood T cell repertoires in COVID-19. Study at large: Specimens from acute and convalescent COVID-19 originated in the United States, Italy and Spain.

TCRdb's copy holds only in-frame clones and misses some; the assay was immunoSEQ multiplex PCR. The data show under 150,000 clones, more than 70% seen once. CDR1 is LNHDA and CDR2 is SQIVND in the germline V gene (reference sequence). With 5 bases removed from V and 2 bases from J, the gap between germline ends came to 17 bases. CDR3 size: 16 residues. The source of this sequence is a human donor in a cohort sampled during active COVID-19. The sample consisted of peripheral blood. The rearrangement links TRBV19 to TRBJ2-3, with D perhaps TRBD2 (7 bases). This chain's CDR3 is CASSGGSGGSTDTQYF. The CDR3 DNA follows: TGTGCCAGTAGTGGGGGATCGGGGGGCTCCACAGATACGCAGTATTTT.